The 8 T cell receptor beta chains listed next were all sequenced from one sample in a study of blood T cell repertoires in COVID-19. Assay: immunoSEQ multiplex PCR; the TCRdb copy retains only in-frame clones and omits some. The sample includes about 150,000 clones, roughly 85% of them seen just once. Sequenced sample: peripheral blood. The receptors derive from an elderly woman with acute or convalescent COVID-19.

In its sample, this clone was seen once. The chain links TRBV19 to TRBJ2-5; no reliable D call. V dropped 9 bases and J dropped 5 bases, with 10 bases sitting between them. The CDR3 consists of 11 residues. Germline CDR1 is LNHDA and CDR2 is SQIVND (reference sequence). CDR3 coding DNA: TGTGCCAGCGGGTACGGCGAGACCCAGTACTTC. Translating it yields CASGYGETQYF.

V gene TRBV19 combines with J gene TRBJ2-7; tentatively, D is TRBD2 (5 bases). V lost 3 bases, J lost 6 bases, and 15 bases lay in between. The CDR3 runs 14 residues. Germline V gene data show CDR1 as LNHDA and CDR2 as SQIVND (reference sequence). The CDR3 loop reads CASSIGPPGSEQYF. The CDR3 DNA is TGTGCCAGTAGTATTGGCCCCCCTGGGAGCGAGCAGTACTTC.

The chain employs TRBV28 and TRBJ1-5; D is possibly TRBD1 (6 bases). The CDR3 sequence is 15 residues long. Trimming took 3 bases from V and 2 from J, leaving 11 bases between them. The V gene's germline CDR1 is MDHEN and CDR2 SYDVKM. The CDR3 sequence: CASSLVGGGNQPQHF. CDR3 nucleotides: TGTGCCAGCAGTTTGGTAGGGGGAGGCAATCAGCCCCAGCATTTT.

CDR3 nucleotides: TGTGCCAGCAGCCAAGGGCGAAGCGGTGGCTACACCTTC. It encodes CASSQGRSGGYTF. This chain joins TRBV3-1 (or the pseudogene TRBV3-2) and TRBJ1-2; D is unclear. Germline V gene sequence: CDR1 LGHDT, CDR2 YNNKEL (reference sequence). V gave up 1 base and J gave up 7 bases, with 10 bases separating them. The CDR3 totals 13 residues.

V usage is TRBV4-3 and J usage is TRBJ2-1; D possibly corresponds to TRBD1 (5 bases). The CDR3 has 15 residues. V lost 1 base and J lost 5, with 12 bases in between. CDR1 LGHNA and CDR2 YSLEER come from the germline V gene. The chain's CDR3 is CASSQGGRVNNEQFF. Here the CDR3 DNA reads TGCGCCAGCAGCCAAGGGGGCAGGGTAAACAATGAGCAGTTCTTC.

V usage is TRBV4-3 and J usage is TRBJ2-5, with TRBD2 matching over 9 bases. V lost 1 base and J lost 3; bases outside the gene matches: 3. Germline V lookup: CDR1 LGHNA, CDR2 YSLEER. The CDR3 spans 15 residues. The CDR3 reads CASSQVASGKETQYF. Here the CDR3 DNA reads TGCGCCAGCAGCCAAGTAGCTAGCGGGAAAGAGACCCAGTACTTC.

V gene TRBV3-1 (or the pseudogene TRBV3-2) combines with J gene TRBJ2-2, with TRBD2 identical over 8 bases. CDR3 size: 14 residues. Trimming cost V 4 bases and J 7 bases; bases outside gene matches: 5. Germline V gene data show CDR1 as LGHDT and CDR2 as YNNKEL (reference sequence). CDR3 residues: CASSPWTSSGELFF. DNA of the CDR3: TGTGCCAGCAGCCCATGGACTAGCAGCGGGGAGCTGTTTTTT.

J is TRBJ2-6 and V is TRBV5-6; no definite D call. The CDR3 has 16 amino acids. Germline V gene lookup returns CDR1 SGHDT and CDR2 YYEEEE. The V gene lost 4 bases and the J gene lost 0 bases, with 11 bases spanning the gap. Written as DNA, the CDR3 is TGTGCCAGCAGCCCTTCGACGGGCTCTGGGGCCAACGTCCTGACTTTC. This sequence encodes CASSPSTGSGANVLTF.